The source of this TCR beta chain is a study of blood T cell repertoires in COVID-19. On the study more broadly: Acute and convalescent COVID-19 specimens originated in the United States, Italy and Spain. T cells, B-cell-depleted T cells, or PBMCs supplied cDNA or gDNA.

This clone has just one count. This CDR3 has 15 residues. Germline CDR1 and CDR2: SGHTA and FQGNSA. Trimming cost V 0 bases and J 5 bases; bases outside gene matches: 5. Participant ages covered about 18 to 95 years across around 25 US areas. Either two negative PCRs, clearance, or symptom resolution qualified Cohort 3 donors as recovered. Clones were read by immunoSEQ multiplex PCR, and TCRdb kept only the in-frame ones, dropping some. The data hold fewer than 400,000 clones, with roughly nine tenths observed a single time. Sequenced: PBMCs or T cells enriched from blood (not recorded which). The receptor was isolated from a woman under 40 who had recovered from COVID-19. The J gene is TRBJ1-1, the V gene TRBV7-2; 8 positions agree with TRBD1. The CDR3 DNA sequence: TGTGCCAGCAGCTTAGCGCCAGGGGGCGCGACTGAAGCTTTCTTT. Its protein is CASSLAPGGATEAFF.